The TCR beta chain described here comes from a study of blood T cell repertoires in COVID-19. Study overall: Acute and convalescent COVID-19 samples came from the United States, Italy and Spain.

This clone was counted between two and nine times. The germline V gene encodes CDR1 PRHDT and CDR2 FYEKMQ (reference sequence). The CDR3 runs 10 residues. Trimming took off 7 bases at V and 3 bases at J, with 2 bases between the two ends. Per the original data handling: Using reference gene primer amplification, nucleated cell counts were estimated. This table comes from immunoSEQ multiplex PCR, and its TCRdb copy is limited to in-frame clones, with some not included. V, J and clone size are those of that table, while D and trimming were read from the DNA. The sample contains under 200,000 clones, around 82% of which appear only once.

The chain joins TRBV13 to TRBJ2-3; unclear D gene. Material for sequencing was PBMCs or T cells enriched from blood (not recorded which). This clonotype was obtained from a woman aged 55 to 70 with acute COVID-19. CDR3 loop: CASTTDTQYF. CDR3 sequence (DNA): TGTGCCAGCACAACAGATACGCAGTATTTT.